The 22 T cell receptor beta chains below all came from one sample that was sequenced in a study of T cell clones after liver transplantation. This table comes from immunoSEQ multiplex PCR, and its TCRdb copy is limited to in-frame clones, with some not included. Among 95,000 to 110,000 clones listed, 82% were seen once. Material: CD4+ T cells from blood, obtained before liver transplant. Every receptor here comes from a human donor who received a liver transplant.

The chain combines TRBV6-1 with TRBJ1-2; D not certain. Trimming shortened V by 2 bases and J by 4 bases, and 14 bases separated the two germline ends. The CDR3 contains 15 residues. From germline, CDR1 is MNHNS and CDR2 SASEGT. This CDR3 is CASSERAAWSYGYTF. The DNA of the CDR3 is TGTGCCAGCAGTGAAAGGGCAGCCTGGAGCTATGGCTACACCTTC.

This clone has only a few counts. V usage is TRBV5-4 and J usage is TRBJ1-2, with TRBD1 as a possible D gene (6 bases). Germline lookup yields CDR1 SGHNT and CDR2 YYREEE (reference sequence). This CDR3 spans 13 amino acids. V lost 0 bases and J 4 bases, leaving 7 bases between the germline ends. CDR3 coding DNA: TGTGCCAGCAGCTTGGTAGGGGGCTATGGCTACACCTTC. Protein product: CASSLVGGYGYTF.

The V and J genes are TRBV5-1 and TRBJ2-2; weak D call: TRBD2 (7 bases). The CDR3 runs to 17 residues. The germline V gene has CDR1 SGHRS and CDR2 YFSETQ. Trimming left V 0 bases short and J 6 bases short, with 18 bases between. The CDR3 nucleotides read TGCGCCAGCAGCTTGGTAACCGGACCGGGGGGCCCCGGGGAGCTGTTTTTT. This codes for CASSLVTGPGGPGELFF. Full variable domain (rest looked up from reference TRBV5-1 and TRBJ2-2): KAGVTQTPRYLIKTRGQQVTLSCSPISGHRSVSWYQQTPGQGLQFLFEYFSETQRNKGNFPGRFSGRQFSNSRSEMNVSTLELGDSALYLCASSLVTGPGGPGELFFGEGSRLTVL.

The CDR3 nucleotides are TGCGCCAGCAGTGAGAAGGGTACAGGAAGCGAAAAACTGTTTTTT. Protein product: CASSEKGTGSEKLFF. The chain links TRBV10-1 to TRBJ1-4; weak D call: TRBD1 (5 bases). Trimming pared 2 bases from V and 8 bases from J, leaving 15 bases between. CDR3 size: 15 residues. The V gene's germline CDR1 is WNHNN and CDR2 SYGVQD (reference sequence).

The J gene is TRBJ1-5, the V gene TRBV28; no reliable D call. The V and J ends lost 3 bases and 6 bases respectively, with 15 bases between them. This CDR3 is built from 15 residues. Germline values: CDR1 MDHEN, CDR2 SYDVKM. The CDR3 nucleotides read TGTGCCAGCAGTTTCTCCGGGTCAGGAGGTCAGCCCCAGCATTTT. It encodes CASSFSGSGGQPQHF.

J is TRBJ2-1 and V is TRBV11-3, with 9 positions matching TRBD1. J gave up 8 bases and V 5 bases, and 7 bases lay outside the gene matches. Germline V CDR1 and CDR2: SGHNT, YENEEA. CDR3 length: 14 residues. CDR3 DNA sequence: TGTGCCAGCAGCCCACGGGACAGGGAAGATGAGCAGTTCTTC. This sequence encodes CASSPRDREDEQFF.

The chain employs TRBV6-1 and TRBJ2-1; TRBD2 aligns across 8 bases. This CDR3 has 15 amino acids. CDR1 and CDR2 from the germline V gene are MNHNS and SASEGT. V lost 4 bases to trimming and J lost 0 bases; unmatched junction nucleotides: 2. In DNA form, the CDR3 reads TGTGCCAGCAGTGTCGGGGGGGGCTCCTACAATGAGCAGTTCTTC. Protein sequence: CASSVGGGSYNEQFF.

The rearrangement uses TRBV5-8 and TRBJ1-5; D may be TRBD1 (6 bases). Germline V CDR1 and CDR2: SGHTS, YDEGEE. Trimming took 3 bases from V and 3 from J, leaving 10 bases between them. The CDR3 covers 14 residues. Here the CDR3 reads CASSSDRLNQPQHF. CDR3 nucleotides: TGTGCCAGCAGCTCGGACAGACTCAATCAGCCCCAGCATTTT.

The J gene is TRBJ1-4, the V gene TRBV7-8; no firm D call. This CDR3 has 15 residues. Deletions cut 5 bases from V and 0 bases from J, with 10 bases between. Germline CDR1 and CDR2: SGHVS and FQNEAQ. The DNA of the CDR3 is TGTGCCAGCAGCGAGGGCCCTGCAACTAATGAAAAACTGTTTTTT. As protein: CASSEGPATNEKLFF.

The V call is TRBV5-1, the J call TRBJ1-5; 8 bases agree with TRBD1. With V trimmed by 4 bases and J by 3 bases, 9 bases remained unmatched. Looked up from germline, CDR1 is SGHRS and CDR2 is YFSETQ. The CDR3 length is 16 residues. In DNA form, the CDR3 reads TGCGCCAGCAGCCCAGGGGGCACGGGTAACAATCAGCCCCAGCATTTT. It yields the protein CASSPGGTGNNQPQHF. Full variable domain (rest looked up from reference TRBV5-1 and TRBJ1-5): KAGVTQTPRYLIKTRGQQVTLSCSPISGHRSVSWYQQTPGQGLQFLFEYFSETQRNKGNFPGRFSGRQFSNSRSEMNVSTLELGDSALYLCASSPGGTGNNQPQHFGDGTRLSIL.

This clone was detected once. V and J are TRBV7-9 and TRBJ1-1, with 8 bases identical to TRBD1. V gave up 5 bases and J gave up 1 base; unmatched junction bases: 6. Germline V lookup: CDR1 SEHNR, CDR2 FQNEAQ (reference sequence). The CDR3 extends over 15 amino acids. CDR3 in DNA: TGTGCCAGCAGCGCTCGGACAGGGAGGAACACTGAAGCTTTCTTT. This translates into CASSARTGRNTEAFF.

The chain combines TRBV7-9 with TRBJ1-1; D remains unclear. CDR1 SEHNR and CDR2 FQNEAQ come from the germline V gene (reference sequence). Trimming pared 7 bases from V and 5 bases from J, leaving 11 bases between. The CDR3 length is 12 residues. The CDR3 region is CASTPEWTEAFF. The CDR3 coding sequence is TGTGCCAGCACTCCAGAGTGGACTGAAGCTTTCTTT.

The CDR3 spells CASSQTLSATGNNSPLHF. The CDR3 bases are TGTGCCAGCAGCCAAACTCTTTCCGCGACAGGGAATAATTCACCCCTCCACTTT. This chain links TRBV4-2 with TRBJ1-6; 7 nucleotides agree with TRBD1. V was pared by 2 bases and J by 5 bases, with 12 bases of the junction left unmatched. The CDR3 sequence is 18 residues long. CDR1 is LGHNA, CDR2 YNFKEQ, per germline.

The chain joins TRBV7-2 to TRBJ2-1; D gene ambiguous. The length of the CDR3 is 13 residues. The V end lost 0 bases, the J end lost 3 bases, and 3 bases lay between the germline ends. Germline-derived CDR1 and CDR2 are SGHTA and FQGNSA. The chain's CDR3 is CASSLASYNEQFF. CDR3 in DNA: TGTGCCAGCAGCTTAGCTAGCTACAATGAGCAGTTCTTC.

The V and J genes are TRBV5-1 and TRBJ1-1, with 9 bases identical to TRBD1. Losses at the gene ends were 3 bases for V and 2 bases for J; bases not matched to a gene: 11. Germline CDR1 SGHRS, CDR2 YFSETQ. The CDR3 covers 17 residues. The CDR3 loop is CASSSKATGGFNTEAFF. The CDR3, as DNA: TGCGCCAGCAGCTCCAAGGCGACAGGGGGATTTAACACTGAAGCTTTCTTT.

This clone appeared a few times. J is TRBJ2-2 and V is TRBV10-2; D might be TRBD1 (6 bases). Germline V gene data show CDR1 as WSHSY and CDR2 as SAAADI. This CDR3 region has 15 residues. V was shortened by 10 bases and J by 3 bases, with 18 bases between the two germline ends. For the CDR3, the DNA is TGCGCCACCAAATCGACAGGCATGGACACCGGGGAGCTGTTTTTT. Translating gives CATKSTGMDTGELFF.

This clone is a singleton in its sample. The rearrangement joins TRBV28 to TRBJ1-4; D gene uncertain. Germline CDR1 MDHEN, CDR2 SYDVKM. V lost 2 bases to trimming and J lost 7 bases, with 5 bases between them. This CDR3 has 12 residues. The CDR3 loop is CASSLLTEKLFF. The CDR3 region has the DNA TGTGCCAGCAGTTTACTCACTGAAAAACTGTTTTTT.

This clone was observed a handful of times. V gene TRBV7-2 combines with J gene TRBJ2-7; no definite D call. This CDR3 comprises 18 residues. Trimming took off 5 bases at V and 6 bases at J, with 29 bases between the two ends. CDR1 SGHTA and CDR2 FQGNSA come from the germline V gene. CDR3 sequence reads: CASSPPGPLQSTGSEQYF. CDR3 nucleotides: TGTGCCAGCAGCCCGCCCGGGCCCCTACAGTCTACGGGCTCCGAGCAGTACTTC.

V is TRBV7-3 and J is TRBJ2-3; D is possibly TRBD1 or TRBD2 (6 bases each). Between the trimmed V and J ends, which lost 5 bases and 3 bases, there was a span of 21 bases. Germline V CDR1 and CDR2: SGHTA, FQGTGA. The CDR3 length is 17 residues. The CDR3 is CASSPSRGWGVTDTQYF. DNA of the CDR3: TGTGCCAGCAGCCCCTCAAGGGGGTGGGGGGTAACAGATACGCAGTATTTT. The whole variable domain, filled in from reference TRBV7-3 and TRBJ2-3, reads GAGVSQTPSNKVTEKGKYVELRCDPISGHTALYWYRQSLGQGPEFLIYFQGTGAADDSGLPNDRFFAVRPEGSVSTLKIQRTERGDSAVYLCASSPSRGWGVTDTQYFGPGTRLTVL.

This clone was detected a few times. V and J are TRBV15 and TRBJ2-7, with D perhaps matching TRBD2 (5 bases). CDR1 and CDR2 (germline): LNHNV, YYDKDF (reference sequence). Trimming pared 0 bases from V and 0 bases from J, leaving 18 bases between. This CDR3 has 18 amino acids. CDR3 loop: CATSRDHFTSGSSYEQYF. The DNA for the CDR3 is TGTGCCACCAGCAGAGACCATTTTACTAGTGGGAGCTCCTACGAGCAGTACTTC.

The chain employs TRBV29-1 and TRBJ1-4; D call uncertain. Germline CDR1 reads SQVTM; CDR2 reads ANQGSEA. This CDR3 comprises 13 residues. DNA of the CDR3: TGCACCGCAGGAGAGGCAACTAATGAAAAACTGTTTTTT. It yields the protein CTAGEATNEKLFF.

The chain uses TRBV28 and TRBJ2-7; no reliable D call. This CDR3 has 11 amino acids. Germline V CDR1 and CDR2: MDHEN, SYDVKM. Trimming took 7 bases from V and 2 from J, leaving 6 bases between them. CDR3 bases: TGTGCCAGCAACGGGCCCTACGAGCAGTACTTC. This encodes CASNGPYEQYF.